This T cell receptor (beta chain) emerged from a study of neurological immune-mediated disorders (dated by TCRdb to about 2019). Notes on the research overall: Peripheral blood TCR-beta repertoires from HTLV-I-associated myelopathy (HAM/TSP) patients, multiple sclerosis patients and healthy controls were compared by UMI-based sequencing. The approximately 100 TCR-beta libraries included longitudinal samples, technical triplicates and paired sorted CD4+ and CD8+ T-cell subsets alongside PBMC samples. Technical triplicate libraries were sequenced to precisely calculate how much the frequency of each individual clone varied. The cohort comprised roughly 65 subjects: roughly 15 HAM/TSP patients, approximately 34 multiple sclerosis patients and approximately 20 healthy controls. Broader findings and caveats from the paper: TCR clonal expansion was highest in HAM/TSP patients and lowest in MS patients, with MS patients falling below even healthy controls. Expanded clones from different subjects shared no identical CDR3 amino acid sequences, which suggests that TCR-beta repertoires were private in all groups.

cDNA was synthesized by template-switch 5'RACE using a primer carrying a 10-nucleotide random unique molecular identifier by which each TCR transcript was tagged. Every sequencing run covered 15-18 subjects and yielded more than 170 million TCR-beta sequences. The RNeasy kit was used for extraction of total RNA. The KAPA Real-time Library Amplification kit was used to amplify TCR-beta VDJ regions with primers targeting the TCR constant region and the 5'RACE anchor. Sample indexes and Illumina adaptors were added in a first PCR, and a second PCR then increased library yield. After Ampure bead purification, the roughly 650 bp TCR product was size-selected on a 2% E-gel SizeSelection system. Before pooling, libraries had their quality checked on a Bioanalyzer, their concentration measured with Qubit, and their quantity determined with the Kapa Library Quantification kit. An Illumina HiSeq 2500 was used to sequence the libraries paired-end at 2 x 150 bp. To increase sequence diversity, roughly 24-31% phiX was spiked into each library pool. The published analysis was carried out like this. The UMI-based MiGEC pipeline processed quality-filtered reads and removed over 80% of raw TCR sequences during error correction. IMGT germline references were used for alignment of VDJ genes, and clonotypes were defined by a unique CDR3 amino acid sequence together with V-J genes. Clonal expansion, Shannon diversity and CDR3 relatedness (CalcPairwiseDistances, ClusterSamples) were evaluated with VDJtools, and phylogenetic trees were built with CLCbio workbench. A clone was classed as expanded if it had 8 or more unique UMIs, a cutoff based on coefficient-of-variation modelling across technical triplicates. The public reads were reprocessed in TCRdb via fastp at Q25 and MiXCR, keeping in-frame beta chains. Rows with one shared CDR3 protein collapse into an entry with the most common genes and DNA. The V and J calls follow TCRdb's processing rather than the paper's. The sample table contains nearly 45,000 distinct CDR3 sequences; only one count was recorded for roughly 21% of them. Together, the top ten hold approximately 4.3% of the sample.

CDR1 SGHDN and CDR2 FVKESK are derived from the germline V gene. Here V drops 4 bases and J drops 5 bases, and the junction holds 8 bases not matched to any gene. The CDR3 starts with the cysteine, ends with the phenylalanine, and has 14 residues. Only CDR3 DNA remains: 42 bases, in frame from the first base. Explained via the paper, the time point label denotes: technical triplicate 3. Unsorted PBMC libraries were generated from 2 million PBMCs stored in RNAlater at -80 °C until RNA extraction. Peripheral blood was subjected to Ficoll-Hypaque density gradient centrifugation to isolate PBMCs, which were then cryopreserved in liquid nitrogen. Notes on this clonotype: Which antigen it targets is not known. Qualities for individual bases were not recorded, and no much larger clone is one base off.

The V and J genes are TRBV14 and TRBJ2-7; 7 central bases correspond to TRBD2. The TCR was taken from a man aged 55-75 years with HTLV-1-associated myelopathy (HAM/TSP). The source material was PBMCs. In nucleotide form, the sequence is TGTGCCAGCAGCCTCCCCGGGGGGAAGAACGAGCAGTACTTC. Its protein product is CASSLPGGKNEQYF.